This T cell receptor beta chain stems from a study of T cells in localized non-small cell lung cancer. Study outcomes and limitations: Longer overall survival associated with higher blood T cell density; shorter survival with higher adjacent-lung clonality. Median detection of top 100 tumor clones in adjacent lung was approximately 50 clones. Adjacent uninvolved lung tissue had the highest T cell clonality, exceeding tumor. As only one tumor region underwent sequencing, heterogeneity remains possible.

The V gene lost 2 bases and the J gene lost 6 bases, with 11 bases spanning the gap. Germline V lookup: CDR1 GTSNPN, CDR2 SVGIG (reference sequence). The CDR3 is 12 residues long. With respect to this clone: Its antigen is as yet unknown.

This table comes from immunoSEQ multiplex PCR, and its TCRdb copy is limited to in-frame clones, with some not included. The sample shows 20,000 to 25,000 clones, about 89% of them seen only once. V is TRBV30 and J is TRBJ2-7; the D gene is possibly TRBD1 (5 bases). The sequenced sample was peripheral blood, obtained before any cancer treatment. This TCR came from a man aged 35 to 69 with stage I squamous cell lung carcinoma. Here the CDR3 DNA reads TGTGCCTGGAGTAAAGGGGTTGGCGAGCAGTACTTC. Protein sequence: CAWSKGVGEQYF.